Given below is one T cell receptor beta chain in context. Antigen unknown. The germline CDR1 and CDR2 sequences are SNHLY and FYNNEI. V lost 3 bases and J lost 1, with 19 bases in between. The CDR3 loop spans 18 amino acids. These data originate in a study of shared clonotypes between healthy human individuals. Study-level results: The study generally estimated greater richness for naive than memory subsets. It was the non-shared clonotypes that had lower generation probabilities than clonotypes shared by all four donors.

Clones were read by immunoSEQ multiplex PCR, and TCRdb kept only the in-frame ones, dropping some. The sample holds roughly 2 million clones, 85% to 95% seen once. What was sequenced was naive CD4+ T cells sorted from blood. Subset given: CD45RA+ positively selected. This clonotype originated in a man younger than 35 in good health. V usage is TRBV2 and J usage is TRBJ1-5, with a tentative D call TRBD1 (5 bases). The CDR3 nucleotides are TGTGCCAGCAGTGACCTTCATTGGGGCAGGGCGAGCAATCAGCCCCAGCATTTT. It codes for CASSDLHWGRASNQPQHF.